A selection of T cell receptor beta chains follows, all from one sample in a study of spatial heterogeneity in lung cancer. Each CDR3 protein gets one entry after TCRdb re-called the 5' RACE reads with MiXCR. The table records 60,000 to 90,000 distinct CDR3 sequences, more than 10% of them present only once. The specimen comprised PBMCs, sampled at surgery. The receptors were gathered from a male donor with early-stage non-small cell lung cancer. Each CDR3 is given with its conserved first and last residue. D genes are given only for firm matches. Not every row has a clone size; where given, it reads once, few, many or a size class.

>TRBV2|TRBJ1-1|NA|many
CASKRELYTEAFF
TGTGCCAGCAAAAGGGAACTGTACACTGAAGCTTTCTTT
>TRBV10-3|TRBJ2-1|TRBD2|NA
CAITMGVSGSGEQFF
TGTGCCATCACCATGGGAGTTAGCGGGAGCGGTGAGCAGTTCTTC
>TRBV11-1|TRBJ2-1|NA|few
CASSQALGIDEQFF
TGTGCCAGCAGCCAGGCCCTAGGGATTGATGAGCAGTTCTTC
>TRBV24-1|TRBJ2-3|NA|NA
CATSGSWIVDTQYF
TGTGCCACCAGTGGTTCGTGGATCGTGGATACGCAGTATTTT
>TRBV20-1|TRBJ1-4|TRBD1|NA
CSARAAGTVSEKLFF
TGCAGTGCTAGAGCCGCCGGGACAGTATCTGAAAAACTGTTTTTT
>TRBV7-9|TRBJ2-1|NA|many
CASSPPVSGPGNEQFF
TGTGCCAGCAGCCCCCCGGTGAGCGGGCCGGGGAATGAGCAGTTCTTC
>TRBV29-1|TRBJ2-4|NA|NA
CSVEKEYIQYF
TGCAGCGTTGAAAAGGAGTACATTCAGTACTTC
>TRBV11-2|TRBJ2-2|NA|many
CASSLLTNTGELFF
TGTGCCAGCAGCTTACTAACAAACACCGGGGAGCTGTTTTTT
>TRBV4-2|TRBJ2-1|TRBD1|NA
CASSQDERQGAYNEQFF
TGTGCCAGCAGCCAAGATGAGCGACAGGGGGCCTACAATGAGCAGTTCTTC
>TRBV5-4|TRBJ2-7|NA|NA
CASSWTTGDYEQYF
TGTGCCAGCAGCTGGACTACCGGAGACTACGAGCAGTACTTC
>TRBV7-2|TRBJ1-1|NA|NA
CASSYAIDTEAFF
TGTGCCAGCAGCTACGCGATTGACACTGAAGCTTTCTTT
>TRBV20-1|TRBJ2-3|NA|NA
CSARASTPDTQYF
TGCAGTGCTAGAGCCTCAACTCCGGATACGCAGTATTTT
>TRBV30|TRBJ2-1|NA|NA
CAWSSRAVNEQFF
TGTGCCTGGAGTTCAAGGGCGGTCAATGAGCAGTTCTTC
>TRBV24-1|TRBJ2-5|NA|NA
CATGELGALGETQYF
TGTGCCACCGGGGAGCTCGGAGCCCTTGGGGAGACCCAGTACTTC
>TRBV18|TRBJ2-7|NA|few
CASSPNTGLSSYEQYF
TGTGCCAGCTCACCGAACACGGGGTTGAGCTCCTACGAGCAGTACTTC
>TRBV7-9|TRBJ2-1|NA|few
CASSGGYPDNEQFF
TGTGCCAGCAGCGGCGGGTACCCCGACAATGAGCAGTTCTTC
>TRBV6-6|TRBJ1-2|TRBD1|few
CASRDWGDRDNYGYTF
TGTGCCAGCAGAGACTGGGGTGACAGGGACAACTATGGCTACACCTTC
>TRBV10-3|TRBJ2-7|NA|many
CAIKSDSSYEQYF
TGTGCCATCAAGTCCGACAGCTCCTACGAGCAGTACTTC
>TRBV12-3/TRBV12-4|TRBJ2-7|NA|few
CASSLLAAGGEQYF
TGTGCCAGCAGTCTACTAGCAGCAGGAGGGGAGCAGTACTTC
>TRBV6-1|TRBJ2-1|TRBD2|few
CASSLPPREVGYNEQFF
TGTGCCAGCAGCCTACCACCGCGGGAGGTGGGTTACAATGAGCAGTTCTTC
>TRBV9|TRBJ2-1|TRBD2|many
CASSPGLAGAKFDEQFF
TGTGCCAGCAGCCCGGGACTAGCGGGAGCCAAATTCGATGAGCAGTTCTTC
>TRBV5-1|TRBJ2-5|NA|many
CASSLGPASLGWNQETQYF
TGCGCCAGCAGCTTGGGACCCGCCTCCCTCGGCTGGAACCAAGAGACCCAGTACTTC